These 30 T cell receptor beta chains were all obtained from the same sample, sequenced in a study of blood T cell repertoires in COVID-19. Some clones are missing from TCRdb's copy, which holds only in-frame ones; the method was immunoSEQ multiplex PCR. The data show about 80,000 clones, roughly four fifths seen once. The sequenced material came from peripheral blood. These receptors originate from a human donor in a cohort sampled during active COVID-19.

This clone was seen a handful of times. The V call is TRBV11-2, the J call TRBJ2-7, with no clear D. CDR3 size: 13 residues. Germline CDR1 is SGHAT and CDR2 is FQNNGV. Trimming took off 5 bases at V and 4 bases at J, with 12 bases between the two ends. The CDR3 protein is CASSPPRVYEQYF. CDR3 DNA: TGTGCCAGCAGCCCCCCTCGGGTATACGAGCAGTACTTC.

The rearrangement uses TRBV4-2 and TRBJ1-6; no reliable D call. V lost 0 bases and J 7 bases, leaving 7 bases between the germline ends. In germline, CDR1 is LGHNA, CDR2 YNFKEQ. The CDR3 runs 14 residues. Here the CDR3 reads CASSQDFVNSPLHF. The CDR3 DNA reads TGTGCCAGCAGCCAAGATTTCGTCAATTCACCCCTCCACTTT.

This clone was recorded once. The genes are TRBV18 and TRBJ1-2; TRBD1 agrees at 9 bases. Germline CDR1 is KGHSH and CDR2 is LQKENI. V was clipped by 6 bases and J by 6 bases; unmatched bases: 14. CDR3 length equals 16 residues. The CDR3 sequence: CASSQIDRDRANGYTF. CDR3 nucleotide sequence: TGTGCCAGCTCCCAAATAGACCGGGACAGGGCTAATGGCTACACCTTC. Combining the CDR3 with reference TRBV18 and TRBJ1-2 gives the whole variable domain NAGVMQNPRHLVRRRGQEARLRCSPMKGHSHVYWYRQLPEEGLKFMVYLQKENIIDESGMPKERFSAEFPKEGPSILRIQQVVRGDSAAYFCASSQIDRDRANGYTFGSGTRLTVV.

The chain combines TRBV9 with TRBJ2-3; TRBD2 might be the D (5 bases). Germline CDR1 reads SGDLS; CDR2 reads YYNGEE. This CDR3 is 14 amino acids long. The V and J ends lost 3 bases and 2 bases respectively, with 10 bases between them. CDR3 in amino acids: CASSGGLPTDTQYF. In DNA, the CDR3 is TGTGCCAGCAGCGGTGGACTCCCCACAGATACGCAGTATTTT.

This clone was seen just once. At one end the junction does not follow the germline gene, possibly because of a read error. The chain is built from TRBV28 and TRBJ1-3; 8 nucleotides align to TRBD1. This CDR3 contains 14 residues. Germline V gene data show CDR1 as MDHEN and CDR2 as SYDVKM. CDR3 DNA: TGTGCCAGCAGTTCTGCGACGGGAGGAAACAGGGGGGATTTT. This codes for CASSSATGGNRGDF.

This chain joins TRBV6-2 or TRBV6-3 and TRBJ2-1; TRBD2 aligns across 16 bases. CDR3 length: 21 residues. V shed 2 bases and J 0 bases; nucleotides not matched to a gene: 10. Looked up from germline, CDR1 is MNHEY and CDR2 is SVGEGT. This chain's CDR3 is CASSYGTSGGAPLRSYNEQFF. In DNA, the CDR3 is TGTGCCAGCAGTTACGGGACTAGCGGGGGGGCCCCCCTTCGCTCCTACAATGAGCAGTTCTTC.

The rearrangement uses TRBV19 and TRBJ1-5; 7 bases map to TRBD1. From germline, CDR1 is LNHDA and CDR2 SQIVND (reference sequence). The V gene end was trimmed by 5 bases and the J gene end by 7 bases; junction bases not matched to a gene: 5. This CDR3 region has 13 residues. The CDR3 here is CASSDRVVQPQHF. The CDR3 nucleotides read TGTGCCAGTAGTGACAGGGTGGTCCAGCCCCAGCATTTT. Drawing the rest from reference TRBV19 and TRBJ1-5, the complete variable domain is DGGITQSPKYLFRKEGQNVTLSCEQNLNHDAMYWYRQDPGQGLRLIYYSQIVNDFQKGDIAEGYSVSREKKESFPLTVTSAQKNPTAFYLCASSDRVVQPQHFGDGTRLSIL.

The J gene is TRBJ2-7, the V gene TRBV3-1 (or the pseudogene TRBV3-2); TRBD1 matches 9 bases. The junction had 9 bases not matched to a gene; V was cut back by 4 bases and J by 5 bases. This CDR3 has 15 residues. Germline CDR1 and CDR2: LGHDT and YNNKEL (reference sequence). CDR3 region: CASSLPGQGLHEQYF. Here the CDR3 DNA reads TGTGCCAGCAGCCTACCGGGACAGGGTCTCCACGAGCAGTACTTC.

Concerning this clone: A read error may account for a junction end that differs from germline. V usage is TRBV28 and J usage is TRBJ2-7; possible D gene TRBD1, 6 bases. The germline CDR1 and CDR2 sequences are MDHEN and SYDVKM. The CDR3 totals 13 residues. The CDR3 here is CASSLQNLRQVLF. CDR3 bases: TGTGCCAGCAGTTTACAGAACTTGAGACAGGTACTCTTC.

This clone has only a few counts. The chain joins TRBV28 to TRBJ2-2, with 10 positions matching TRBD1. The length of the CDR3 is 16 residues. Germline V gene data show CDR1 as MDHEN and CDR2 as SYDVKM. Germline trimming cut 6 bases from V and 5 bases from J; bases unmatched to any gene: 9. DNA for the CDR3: TGTGCCAGCAGACCCACACGGACAGGGGGAACCGGGGAGCTGTTTTTT. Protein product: CASRPTRTGGTGELFF.

The CDR3 reads CASSSRTGGNEQYF. CDR3 sequence (DNA): TGTGCCAGCTCATCACGGACAGGGGGTAACGAGCAGTACTTC. The chain has TRBV18 and TRBJ2-7, with 10 bases fitting TRBD1. Losses at the gene ends were 5 bases for V and 5 bases for J; bases not matched to a gene: 6. Germline lookup yields CDR1 KGHSH and CDR2 LQKENI. This CDR3 has 14 residues.

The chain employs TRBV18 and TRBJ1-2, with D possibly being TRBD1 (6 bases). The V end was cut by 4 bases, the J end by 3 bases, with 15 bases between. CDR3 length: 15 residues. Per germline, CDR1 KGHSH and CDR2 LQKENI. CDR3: CASSRSQGNYYGYTF. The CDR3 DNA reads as TGTGCCAGCTCACGCTCGCAGGGGAACTACTATGGCTACACCTTC.

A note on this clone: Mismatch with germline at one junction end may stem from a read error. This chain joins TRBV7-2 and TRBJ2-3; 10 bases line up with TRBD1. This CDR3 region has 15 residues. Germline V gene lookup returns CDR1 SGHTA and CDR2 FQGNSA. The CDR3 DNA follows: TGTGCCAGCAATCCATCGACAGGGGGCACGGATACGCAGTATTTT. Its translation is CASNPSTGGTDTQYF.

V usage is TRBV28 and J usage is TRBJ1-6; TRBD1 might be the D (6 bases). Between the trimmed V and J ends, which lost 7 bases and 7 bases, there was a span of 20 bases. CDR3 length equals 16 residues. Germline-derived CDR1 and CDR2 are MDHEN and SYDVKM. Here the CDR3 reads CASTRRGAPGNSPLHF. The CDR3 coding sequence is TGTGCCAGCACCAGACGGGGGGCGCCGGGAAATTCACCCCTCCACTTT.

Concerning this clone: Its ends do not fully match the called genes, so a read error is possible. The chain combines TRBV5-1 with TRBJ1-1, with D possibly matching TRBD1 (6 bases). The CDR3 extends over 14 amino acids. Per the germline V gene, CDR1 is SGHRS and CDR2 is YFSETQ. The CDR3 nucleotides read TGCGCCAGCACCTTGACAGGCCCGAACACTGAAGCTTTCTTT. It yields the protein CASTLTGPNTEAFF.

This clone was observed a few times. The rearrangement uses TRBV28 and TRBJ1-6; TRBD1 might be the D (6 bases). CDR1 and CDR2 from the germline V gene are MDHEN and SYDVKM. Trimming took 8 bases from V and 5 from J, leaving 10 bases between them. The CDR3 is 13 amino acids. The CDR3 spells CASEGGNNSPLHF. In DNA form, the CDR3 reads TGTGCCAGCGAGGGGGGGAATAATTCACCCCTCCACTTT.

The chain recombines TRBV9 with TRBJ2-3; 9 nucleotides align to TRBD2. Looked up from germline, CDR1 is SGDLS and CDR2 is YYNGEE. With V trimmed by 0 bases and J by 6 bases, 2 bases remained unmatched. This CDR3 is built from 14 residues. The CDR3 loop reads CASSVGLAGDTQYF. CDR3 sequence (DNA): TGTGCCAGCAGCGTAGGGCTAGCGGGGGATACGCAGTATTTT. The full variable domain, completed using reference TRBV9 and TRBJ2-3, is DSGVTQTPKHLITATGQRVTLRCSPRSGDLSVYWYQQSLDQGLQFLIQYYNGEERAKGNILERFSAQQFPDLHSELNLSSLELGDSALYFCASSVGLAGDTQYFGPGTRLTVL.

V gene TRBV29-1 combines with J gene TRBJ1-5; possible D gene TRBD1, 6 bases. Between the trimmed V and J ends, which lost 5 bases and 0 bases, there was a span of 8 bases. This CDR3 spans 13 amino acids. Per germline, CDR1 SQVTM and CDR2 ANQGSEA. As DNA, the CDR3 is TGCAGCGTTCGGACAGATAGCAATCAGCCCCAGCATTTT. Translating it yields CSVRTDSNQPQHF.

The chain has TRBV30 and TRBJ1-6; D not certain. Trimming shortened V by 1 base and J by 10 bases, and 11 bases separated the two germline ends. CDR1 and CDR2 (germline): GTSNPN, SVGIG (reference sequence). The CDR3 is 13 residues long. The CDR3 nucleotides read TGTGCCTGGAGTGGGAGGGTTCGATCACCCCTCCACTTT. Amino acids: CAWSGRVRSPLHF.

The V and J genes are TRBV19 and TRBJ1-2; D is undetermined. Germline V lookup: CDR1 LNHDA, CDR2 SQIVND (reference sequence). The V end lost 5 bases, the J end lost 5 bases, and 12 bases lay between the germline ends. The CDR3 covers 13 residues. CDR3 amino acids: CASSGGVGYGYTF. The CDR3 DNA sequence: TGTGCCAGTAGTGGCGGGGTAGGGTATGGCTACACCTTC.

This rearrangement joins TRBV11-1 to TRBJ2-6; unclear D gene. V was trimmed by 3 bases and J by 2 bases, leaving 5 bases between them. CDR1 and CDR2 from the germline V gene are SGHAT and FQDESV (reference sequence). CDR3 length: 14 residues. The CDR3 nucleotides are TGTGCCAGCAGCTTGAGCGCTGGGGCCAACGTCCTGACTTTC. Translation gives CASSLSAGANVLTF.

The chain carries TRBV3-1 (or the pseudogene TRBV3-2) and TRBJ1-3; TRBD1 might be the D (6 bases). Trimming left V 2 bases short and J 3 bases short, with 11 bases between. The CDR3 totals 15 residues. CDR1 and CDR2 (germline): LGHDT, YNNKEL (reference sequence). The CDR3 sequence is CASSQIQGSGNTIYF. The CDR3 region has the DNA TGTGCCAGCAGCCAAATTCAGGGGAGTGGAAACACCATATATTTT.

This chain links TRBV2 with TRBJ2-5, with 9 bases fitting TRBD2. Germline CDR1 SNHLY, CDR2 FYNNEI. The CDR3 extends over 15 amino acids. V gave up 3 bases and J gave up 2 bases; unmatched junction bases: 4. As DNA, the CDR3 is TGTGCCAGCAGTGATCTAGCGGGGAGTCAAGAGACCCAGTACTTC. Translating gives CASSDLAGSQETQYF.

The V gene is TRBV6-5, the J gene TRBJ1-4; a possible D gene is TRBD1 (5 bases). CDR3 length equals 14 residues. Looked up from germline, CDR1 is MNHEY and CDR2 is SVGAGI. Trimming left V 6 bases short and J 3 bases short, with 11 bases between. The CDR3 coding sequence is TGTGCCAGCAGCTGGGGCGCAGCTAATGAAAAACTGTTTTTT. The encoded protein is CASSWGAANEKLFF.

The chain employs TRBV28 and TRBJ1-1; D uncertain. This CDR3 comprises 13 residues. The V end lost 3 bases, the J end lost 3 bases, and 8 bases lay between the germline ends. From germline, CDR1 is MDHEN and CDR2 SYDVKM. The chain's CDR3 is CASSFPSHTEAFF. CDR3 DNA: TGTGCCAGCAGTTTTCCGAGTCACACTGAAGCTTTCTTT.

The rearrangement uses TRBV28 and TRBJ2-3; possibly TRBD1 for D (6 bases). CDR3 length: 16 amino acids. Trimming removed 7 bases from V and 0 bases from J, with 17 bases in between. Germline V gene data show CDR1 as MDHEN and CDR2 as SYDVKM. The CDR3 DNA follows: TGTGCCAGCACTGGGGACATATCGTCTAGCACAGATACGCAGTATTTT. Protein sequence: CASTGDISSSTDTQYF.

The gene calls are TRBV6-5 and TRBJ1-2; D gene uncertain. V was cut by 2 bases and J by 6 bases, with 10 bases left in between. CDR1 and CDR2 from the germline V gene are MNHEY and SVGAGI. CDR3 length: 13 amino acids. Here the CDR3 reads CASSYQVGDGYTF. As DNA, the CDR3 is TGTGCCAGCAGTTACCAAGTCGGGGATGGCTACACCTTC.

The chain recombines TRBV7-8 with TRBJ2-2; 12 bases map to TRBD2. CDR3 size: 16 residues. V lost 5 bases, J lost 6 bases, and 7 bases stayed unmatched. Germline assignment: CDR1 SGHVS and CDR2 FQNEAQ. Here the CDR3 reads CASSHRLAGEAGELFF. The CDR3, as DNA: TGTGCCAGCAGCCACCGACTAGCGGGGGAGGCCGGGGAGCTGTTTTTT. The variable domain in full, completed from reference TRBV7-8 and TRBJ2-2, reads GAGVSQSPRYKVAKRGQDVALRCDPISGHVSLFWYQQALGQGPEFLTYFQNEAQLDKSGLPSDRFFAERPEGSVSTLKIQRTQQEDSAVYLCASSHRLAGEAGELFFGEGSRLTVL.

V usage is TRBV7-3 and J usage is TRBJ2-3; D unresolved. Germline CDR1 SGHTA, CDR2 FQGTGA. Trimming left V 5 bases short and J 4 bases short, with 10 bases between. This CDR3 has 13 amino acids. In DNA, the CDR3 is TGTGCCAGCAGCCCCGGTAGCCCAGATACGCAGTATTTT. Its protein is CASSPGSPDTQYF.

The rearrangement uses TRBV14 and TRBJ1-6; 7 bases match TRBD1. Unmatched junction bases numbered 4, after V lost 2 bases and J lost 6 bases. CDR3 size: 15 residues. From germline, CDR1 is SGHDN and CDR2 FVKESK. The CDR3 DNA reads TGTGCCAGCAGCCAATATAGGGGGCTTAATTCACCCCTCCACTTT. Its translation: CASSQYRGLNSPLHF.